A selection of T cell receptor beta chains follows, all from one sample in a study of control samples from healthy donors and cancer patients. Clones were read by immunoSEQ multiplex PCR, and TCRdb kept only the in-frame ones, dropping some. The sample shows roughly 150,000 clones, about 90% of them seen only once. Material: blood. The origin of the receptors is a man between 18 and 29 years old in good health. Each CDR3 is given with its conserved first and last residue. D genes are given only for firm matches. Size tells how often a clone was seen (once, few, many) or the class of an expanded clone, and some rows leave it out.

v_gene	d_gene	j_gene	abundance	CDR3nt	CDR3aa
TRBV30	-	TRBJ2-7	once	TGTGCCTGGAGTGGGAACGAGCAGTACTTC	CAWSGNEQYF
TRBV28	-	TRBJ1-1	-	TGTGCCAGCACCTCCCCGGGTGATCGAACTGAAGCTTTCTTT	CASTSPGDRTEAFF
TRBV19	TRBD2	TRBJ2-3	-	TGTGCCAGTAGTCCGCGGGAGACAGATACGCAGTATTTT	CASSPRETDTQYF
TRBV30	-	TRBJ2-1	-	TGTGCCTGGAGTGTCCGGGCGAACAATGAGCAGTTCTTC	CAWSVRANNEQFF
TRBV5-4	TRBD1	TRBJ2-1	-	TGTGCCAGCAGCCGAAGTGGACAGGGCAATGAGCAGTTCTTC	CASSRSGQGNEQFF
TRBV6-2/TRBV6-3	TRBD2	TRBJ2-4	-	TGTGCCAGCAGTTCCCCATATGATTATAGCGGGGGGGCTTACATTCAGTACTTC	CASSSPYDYSGGAYIQYF
TRBV5-1	TRBD1	TRBJ1-1	-	TGCGCCAGCAGCTTGCGAACAGGGGGTGAAGCTTTCTTT	CASSLRTGGEAFF
TRBV3-1/TRBV3-2	-	TRBJ1-2	once	TGTGCCAGCAGCCAAGGTCGGGGGGGGTATGGCTACACCTTC	CASSQGRGGYGYTF
TRBV11-2	-	TRBJ1-1	-	TGTGCCAGCAGCGCCTTAAGGGGTCTCCTAGAGGGATTGAACACTGAAGCTTTCTTT	CASSALRGLLEGLNTEAFF
TRBV5-6	TRBD1	TRBJ2-6	-	TGTGCCAGCAGCTGGGGACAGGGGGCATCTGGGGCCAACGTCCTGACTTTC	CASSWGQGASGANVLTF
TRBV18	-	TRBJ1-1	few	TGTGCCAGCTCACCAGTCCGCACTGAAGCTTTCTTT	CASSPVRTEAFF
TRBV20-1	-	TRBJ1-2	-	TGCAGTGCTAGACCTCGCTATGGCTACACCTTC	CSARPRYGYTF
TRBV15	TRBD1	TRBJ1-5	-	TGTGCCACCAGCGGCCCGGGACAGGGGGCGGGCTGGAATCAGCCCCAGCATTTT	CATSGPGQGAGWNQPQHF
TRBV11-2	TRBD2	TRBJ2-3	-	TGTGCCAGCAGTCTTAGCGGGGGGGCCACAGATACGCAGTATTTT	CASSLSGGATDTQYF
TRBV6-5	-	TRBJ2-4	-	TGTGCCAGCACCACGACTAGTGCGATTCAGTACTTC	CASTTTSAIQYF
TRBV16	-	TRBJ1-1	-	TGTGCCAGCAGCCAATTGAGGTCCACCACTGAAGCTTTCTTT	CASSQLRSTTEAFF
TRBV21-1	-	TRBJ1-2	-	TGTGCCAGCAGCAAAGCGCTGTGGACACACGATGGCTACACCTTC	CASSKALWTHDGYTF
TRBV25-1	-	TRBJ1-2	-	TGTGCCAGCAGTGGAAGAGGCGGGACTAACTATGGCTACACCTTC	CASSGRGGTNYGYTF
TRBV9	-	TRBJ2-3	-	TGTGCCAGCAGCGTACCGGCCCACACAGATACGCAGTATTTT	CASSVPAHTDTQYF
TRBV6-5	-	TRBJ1-4	-	TGTGCCAGCAGTTACTCGGCAGGGACTAATGAAAAACTGTTTTTT	CASSYSAGTNEKLFF
TRBV27	TRBD1	TRBJ1-6	once	TGTGCCAGCTCACAGGGGAGCTCCTATAATTCACCCCTCCACTTT	CASSQGSSYNSPLHF
TRBV9	TRBD2	TRBJ2-5	-	TGTGCCAGCAGCGTCGAGACGGGGGGTGAGACCCAGTACTTC	CASSVETGGETQYF
TRBV28	-	TRBJ2-1	-	TGTGCCAGCAGTTCGGGGAGCAATGAGCAGTTCTTC	CASSSGSNEQFF
TRBV15	-	TRBJ1-1	-	TGTGCCACCAGTCAGGGGTCGTACACTGAAGCTTTCTTT	CATSQGSYTEAFF
TRBV29-1	TRBD1	TRBJ2-7	-	TGCAGCACCACCGGGACAGGGGCCTACGAGCAGTACTTC	CSTTGTGAYEQYF
TRBV7-2	TRBD2	TRBJ2-5	few	TGTGCCAGCAGCCTCCAACCTAGCGGGGGGGAGACCCAGTACTTC	CASSLQPSGGETQYF
TRBV2	TRBD2	TRBJ2-5	-	TGTGCCAGCAGTGCTAAGGGACTACGTCAAGAGACCCAGTACTTC	CASSAKGLRQETQYF
TRBV18	-	TRBJ2-5	-	TGTGCCAGCTTGGTCCCCCCCGAGGCCCAGTACTTC	CASLVPPEAQYF
TRBV5-1	-	TRBJ1-4	-	TGCGCCAGCAGCTTGGGGGTGGATAATGAAAAACTGTTTTTT	CASSLGVDNEKLFF
TRBV19	TRBD2	TRBJ2-7	-	TGTGCCAGTAGAGCGGCGGGGGTGCAGGGCTACGAGCAGTACTTC	CASRAAGVQGYEQYF
TRBV2	TRBD2	TRBJ2-3	-	TGTGCCAGCAGTGAACCGGGACTAGCGGGGGGGACGCAGTATTTT	CASSEPGLAGGTQYF
TRBV28	-	TRBJ2-7	once	TGTGCCAGCAGTTTAGGCACCAATTTCTACGAGCAGTACTTC	CASSLGTNFYEQYF
TRBV5-5	TRBD2	TRBJ2-7	-	TGTGCCAGCAGCTTGGCGGGGGGAAGCTACGAGCAGTACTTC	CASSLAGGSYEQYF
TRBV2	TRBD1	TRBJ1-6	-	TGTGCCAGCAGGGGACAGGGGGCAAGTAATTCACCCCTCCACTTT	CASRGQGASNSPLHF
TRBV24-1	-	TRBJ2-2	-	TGTGCCACCAGTGACGGGACAAAACGGAACACCGGGGAGCTGTTTTTT	CATSDGTKRNTGELFF
TRBV9	-	TRBJ1-3	-	TGTGCCAGCAGTTCTGGAAACACCATATATTTT	CASSSGNTIYF
TRBV5-4	-	TRBJ2-3	many	TGTGCCAGCAGCCCGGGACCTAATCCCACAGATACGCAGTATTTT	CASSPGPNPTDTQYF
TRBV21-1	-	TRBJ2-3	-	TGTGCCAGCAGCCTCTGGGTTAGCTGGGGAGATACGCAGTATTTT	CASSLWVSWGDTQYF
TRBV7-6	TRBD2	TRBJ2-7	once	TGTGCCAGCAGCATTGCTAGCGGGGGGGCCGGCGAGCAGTACTTC	CASSIASGGAGEQYF
TRBV5-5	TRBD2	TRBJ2-2	-	TGTGCCAGCAGTTCCAGGCGGGGGGCGAACACCGGGGAGCTGTTTTTT	CASSSRRGANTGELFF
TRBV2	-	TRBJ2-2	-	TGTGCCAGCAGTGACTCCGTTGCACGGGAGCTGTTTTTT	CASSDSVARELFF